Listed below are T cell receptor beta chains from one sample, sequenced in a study of blood T cells in healthy people across ages. One entry per CDR3 protein results from TCRdb running MiXCR on the 5' RACE reads. The repertoire holds around 970,000 distinct CDR3 sequences, 45% to 60% seen once, with over 20% in the top ten. Material for sequencing was blood. The receptors originated from a woman aged 55-69 years in good health. The CDR3 runs from the conserved cysteine through the conserved F or W. D genes are given only for firm matches. Some rows have no size entry. The others give once, few or many, or a class for an expanded clone.

clone_size j_call d_call v_call cdr3_aa cdr3_nt
few TRBJ2-3 NA TRBV28 CASSHFQDTDTQYF TGTGCCAGCAGCCACTTTCAGGACACAGATACGCAGTATTTT
few TRBJ2-4 TRBD2 TRBV15 CATSRDPPGGKNIQYF TGTGCCACCAGCAGAGATCCGCCGGGGGGTAAAAACATTCAGTACTTC
NA TRBJ2-1 NA TRBV5-1 CASSLVRGARSSYNEQFF TGCGCCAGCAGCTTAGTCAGAGGGGCGAGGAGCTCCTACAATGAGCAGTTCTTC
NA TRBJ2-2 NA TRBV6-1 CASSEIQIGNTGELFF TGTGCCAGCAGTGAAATACAGATAGGAAACACCGGGGAGCTGTTTTTT
NA TRBJ2-3 NA TRBV27 CASSLFGSGLTDTQYF TGTGCCAGCAGTTTATTTGGTAGCGGACTCACAGATACGCAGTATTTT
NA TRBJ2-3 TRBD2 TRBV7-2 CASSPRAWREGLDTQYF TGTGCCAGCAGCCCACGAGCGTGGCGGGAGGGGTTGGATACGCAGTATTTT
NA TRBJ2-2 TRBD2 TRBV28 CASSLSPNRAGGPYTGELFF TGTGCCAGCAGCCTTAGCCCCAATCGAGCGGGAGGGCCTTACACCGGGGAGCTGTTTTTT
few TRBJ2-3 NA TRBV9 CASSVEDTRLVGDTQYF TGTGCCAGCAGCGTAGAGGATACCCGCCTCGTGGGAGATACGCAGTATTTT
NA TRBJ1-5 NA TRBV15 CATRDQGNQPQHF TGTGCCACCCGAGACCAGGGTAATCAGCCCCAGCATTTT
many TRBJ2-1 NA TRBV10-3 CAIRTGTHNEQFF TGTGCCATCAGAACAGGGACCCACAATGAGCAGTTCTTC
NA TRBJ1-1 TRBD1 TRBV25-1 CASTPQTGRAFF TGTGCCAGCACCCCCCAGACAGGGCGAGCTTTCTTT
NA TRBJ2-7 NA TRBV20-1 CSAGETGNEQYF TGCAGTGCTGGGGAAACAGGGAACGAGCAGTACTTC
NA TRBJ1-6 TRBD1 TRBV4-2 CASSWQGDNSPLHF TGTGCCAGCAGCTGGCAGGGGGATAATTCACCCCTCCACTTT
NA TRBJ2-7 TRBD2 TRBV5-1 CASSFSGSHEQYF TGCGCCAGCAGCTTTAGCGGGAGCCACGAGCAGTACTTC
once TRBJ1-6 NA TRBV20-1 CSARRGTVDGSPLHF TGCAGTGCCCGCCGAGGGACGGTGGATGGTTCACCCCTCCACTTT
few TRBJ1-2 NA TRBV30 CAWSVTANYGYTF TGTGCCTGGAGTGTAACGGCTAACTATGGCTACACCTTC
NA TRBJ2-1 NA TRBV5-1 CASSLEISQPIGEQFF TGCGCCAGCAGCTTGGAAATATCCCAACCCATTGGTGAGCAGTTCTTC
NA TRBJ1-5 TRBD1 TRBV20-1 CSARGGGQQSQPQHF TGCAGTGCTAGAGGGGGGGGACAGCAATCTCAGCCCCAGCATTTT
few TRBJ2-7 NA TRBV29-1 CSVVSRSTSYEQYF TGCAGCGTTGTTTCCAGGAGCACCTCCTACGAGCAGTACTTC
NA TRBJ2-3 NA TRBV20-1 CSVGRPSRITDAQYF TGCAGTGTTGGAAGGCCTAGCCGAATCACAGATGCGCAGTATTTT
NA TRBJ2-7 NA TRBV4-1 CASSPEAANLYNEQYF TGCGCCAGCAGCCCAGAGGCAGCCAACCTTTACAATGAGCAGTACTTC
NA TRBJ2-2 NA TRBV12-3/TRBV12-4 CASSFGHKPGGELFF TGTGCCAGCAGTTTCGGGCACAAGCCGGGCGGGGAGCTGTTTTTT
NA TRBJ2-7 NA TRBV11-3 CASSLQGPYNEQYF TGTGCCAGCAGCCTCCAGGGTCCCTACAATGAGCAGTACTTC
NA TRBJ2-1 TRBD2 TRBV5-1 CASKRDSSYNEQFF TGCGCCAGCAAGCGGGATAGCTCCTACAATGAGCAGTTCTTC
NA TRBJ2-2 TRBD2 TRBV20-1 CSAPTSGRAQTGELFF TGCAGTGCTCCGACTAGCGGGAGGGCCCAGACCGGGGAGCTGTTTTTT
NA TRBJ2-5 NA TRBV20-1 CSARDLAVAQYF TGCAGTGCTAGAGACTTAGCGGTGGCCCAGTACTTC
NA TRBJ2-2 NA TRBV27 CASSVQYTGELFF TGTGCCAGCAGTGTACAGTACACCGGGGAGCTGTTTTTT
NA TRBJ1-1 NA TRBV28 CASSLVTGTNTEAFF TGTGCCAGCAGTTTGGTTACAGGGACGAACACTGAAGCTTTCTTT
few TRBJ2-1 NA TRBV11-3 CASSLGPNNEQFF TGTGCCAGCAGCTTAGGCCCAAACAATGAGCAGTTCTTC
NA TRBJ1-4 NA TRBV11-2 CASSTSPTNEKLFF TGTGCCAGCAGCACAAGTCCGACTAATGAAAAACTGTTTTTT
few TRBJ2-1 TRBD1 TRBV7-9 CASSAWGTGLFF TGTGCCAGCAGCGCGTGGGGGACAGGGCTGTTCTTC
NA TRBJ1-5 NA TRBV6-2/TRBV6-3 CASSFVFGSNQPQHF TGTGCCAGCAGTTTTGTTTTCGGTAGCAATCAGCCCCAGCATTTT
NA TRBJ2-1 NA TRBV6-4 CASSDLPGRNTYNEQFF TGTGCCAGCAGTGATCTACCGGGACGAAATACCTACAATGAGCAGTTCTTC
few TRBJ2-2 TRBD2 TRBV9 CASSETSGRITGELFF TGTGCCAGTTCTGAGACTAGCGGGAGGATTACCGGGGAGCTGTTTTTT
once TRBJ2-1 NA TRBV5-1 CASSKPGHSYNEQFF TGCGCCAGCAGCAAACCGGGACACTCCTACAATGAGCAGTTCTTC
NA TRBJ2-2 NA TRBV2 CASSAMGLNTGELFF TGTGCCAGCAGTGCCATGGGCTTGAACACCGGGGAGCTGTTTTTT
NA TRBJ2-5 TRBD1 TRBV29-1 CSVEHDRVKTQYF TGCAGCGTCGAACACGACAGGGTAAAGACCCAGTACTTC
NA TRBJ2-7 TRBD2 TRBV7-2 CASSSLAGHYEQYF TGTGCCAGCAGCTCACTAGCGGGACACTACGAGCAGTACTTC
NA TRBJ2-7 TRBD2 TRBV28 CAGSFSPPLVGGSSYEQYF TGTGCCGGCAGTTTTTCCCCCCCGTTAGTGGGAGGGAGCTCCTACGAGCAGTACTTC
NA TRBJ2-1 TRBD1 TRBV7-2 CASSLNRGAQETQFF TGTGCCAGCAGCCTAAACAGGGGAGCCCAAGAGACCCAGTTCTTC
NA TRBJ2-7 NA TRBV4-1 CASSRGREDLLEYEQYF TGCGCCAGCAGCCGGGGCAGGGAGGACCTCTTAGAATACGAGCAGTACTTC
NA TRBJ1-2 NA TRBV10-3 CAISEYGVRGGYTF TGTGCCATCAGTGAGTACGGCGTGCGGGGTGGCTACACCTTC
NA TRBJ2-1 NA TRBV7-2 CASSLATGFSYNEQFF TGTGCCAGCAGCTTAGCGACGGGGTTCTCCTACAATGAGCAGTTCTTC
NA TRBJ2-6 NA TRBV4-2 CASSQSGVGSGAKVLTF TGTGCCAGCAGCCAATCGGGGGTGGGCTCTGGGGCCAAAGTCCTGACTTTC
few TRBJ2-1 NA TRBV6-6 CASSYSGLGNEQFF TGTGCCAGCAGTTACTCAGGGCTCGGCAATGAGCAGTTCTTC
once TRBJ1-5 TRBD1 TRBV12-3/TRBV12-4 CAGSFDRGFQPQHF TGTGCCGGCAGTTTCGACAGGGGGTTTCAGCCCCAGCATTTT
NA TRBJ2-1 TRBD2 TRBV5-6 CASSLGTRVVYNEQFF TGTGCCAGCAGCTTGGGGACTAGAGTCGTCTACAATGAGCAGTTCTTC
NA TRBJ2-1 NA TRBV27 CASRGRASSSYNEQFF TGTGCCAGCCGGGGGCGGGCCTCTAGCTCCTACAATGAGCAGTTCTTC
NA TRBJ1-1 NA TRBV7-2 CASNLTTRNTEAFF TGTGCCAGCAACTTGACAACAAGGAACACTGAAGCTTTCTTT
NA TRBJ2-2 NA TRBV30 CARTVNTGELFF TGTGCCAGAACAGTGAACACCGGGGAGCTGTTTTTT
NA TRBJ2-1 TRBD1 TRBV6-1 CASYRGSYNEQFF TGTGCCAGTTACAGGGGCTCCTACAATGAGCAGTTCTTT
NA TRBJ1-1 NA TRBV20-1 CSAPDRWTEAFF TGCAGTGCCCCCGACAGGTGGACTGAAGCTTTCTTT